One sample yielded the 28 T cell receptor beta chains listed below, sequenced in a study of CD8 T cells in Susac syndrome. The RNA input was roughly 0.45 to 1 ug, and it was reverse transcribed with random hexamers. TCRdb fed the immunoSEQ multiplex PCR reads into MiXCR, producing one record per CDR3 protein. Among 70,000 to 85,000 distinct CDR3 sequences listed, approximately 96% were seen once. The sample consisted of CD8+ T cells from PBMCs. The receptor set was obtained from a human donor with Susac syndrome.

This clonotype was seen more than once but under ten times. The J gene is TRBJ1-1, the V gene TRBV28; D is uncertain. CDR1 is MDHEN, CDR2 SYDVKM, per germline. This CDR3 region has 14 residues. Trimming pared 2 bases from V and 1 base from J, leaving 8 bases between. CDR3 sequence reads: CASSLALPNTEAFF. Written as DNA, the CDR3 is TGTGCCAGCAGTTTAGCTCTCCCGAACACTGAAGCTTTCTTT.

CDR3 residues: CASEGGGARETQYF. CDR3 DNA sequence: TGTGCCAGTGAGGGCGGGGGGGCGAGAGAGACCCAGTACTTC. The chain joins TRBV19 to TRBJ2-5; 9 bases are shared with TRBD2. The germline V gene has CDR1 LNHDA and CDR2 SQIVND (reference sequence). J gave up 4 bases and V 8 bases, and 8 bases lay outside the gene matches. The CDR3 contains 14 residues.

This clonotype has a single count. The CDR3 sequence: CASSYEAGRVTDTQYF. DNA of the CDR3: TGTGCCAGCAGTTACGAAGCGGGACGGGTCACAGATACGCAGTATTTT. The chain uses TRBV6-5 and TRBJ2-3; 7 bases agree with TRBD2. The CDR3 consists of 16 residues. CDR1 and CDR2 from the germline V gene are MNHEY and SVGAGI. The ends lost 2 bases at V and 2 bases at J; junction bases unmatched: 7.

CDR3 in amino acids: CASSSGPGDEQFF. CDR3 nucleotides: TGTGCCAGCAGCTCCGGGCCCGGCGATGAGCAGTTCTTC. The rearrangement joins TRBV7-9 to TRBJ2-1, with D uncertain. Germline-derived CDR1 and CDR2 are SEHNR and FQNEAQ (reference sequence). CDR3 size: 13 residues. Trimming shortened V by 4 bases and J by 8 bases, and 12 bases separated the two germline ends.

The chain joins TRBV25-1 to TRBJ2-3, with 8 bases lining up with TRBD2. CDR1 is MGHDK and CDR2 is SYGVNS in the germline V gene. CDR3 size: 13 residues. V shed 7 bases, J shed 4 bases, and the junction held 4 bases outside the gene matches. CDR3: CASTYGGADTQYF. The CDR3 DNA is TGTGCCAGCACCTACGGGGGGGCAGATACGCAGTATTTT.

This clonotype has just one count. The rearrangement uses TRBV4-3 and TRBJ2-5; D gene ambiguous. The germline V gene has CDR1 LGHNA and CDR2 YSLEER. Trimming shortened V by 0 bases and J by 2 bases, and 13 bases separated the two germline ends. CDR3 size: 16 residues. CDR3 sequence: CASSQDQDVRQETQYF. DNA of the CDR3: TGCGCCAGCAGCCAAGATCAAGACGTCAGGCAAGAGACCCAGTACTTC.

The gene calls are TRBV7-3 and TRBJ2-2; 7 bases are a match to TRBD1. Germline values: CDR1 SGHTA, CDR2 FQGTGA. CDR3 length equals 14 residues. Trimming removed 5 bases from V and 4 bases from J; junction bases left unmatched: 4. CDR3 in amino acids: CASSRGQGTGELFF. The CDR3 DNA follows: TGTGCCAGCAGCAGGGGGCAGGGCACCGGGGAGCTGTTTTTT.

The chain combines TRBV6-5 with TRBJ2-2; TRBD1 or TRBD2 may be the D gene (5 bases each). The CDR3 loop spans 15 amino acids. V was pared by 2 bases and J by 3 bases, with 10 bases between. Looked up from germline, CDR1 is MNHEY and CDR2 is SVGAGI. The CDR3: CASSYGQGDTGELFF. DNA of the CDR3: TGTGCCAGCAGTTACGGGCAGGGAGACACCGGGGAGCTGTTTTTT.

CDR3 sequence (DNA): TGTGCCAGCAGCGTAGAGGGTAGCGGCCCCACAGATACGCAGTATTTT. Translating gives CASSVEGSGPTDTQYF. The gene calls are TRBV9 and TRBJ2-3, with TRBD2 as a possible D gene (6 bases). From germline, CDR1 is SGDLS and CDR2 YYNGEE. Trimming stripped 0 bases from V and 2 bases from J, with 13 bases between. The CDR3 extends over 16 amino acids.

The genes are TRBV14 and TRBJ2-1, with TRBD2 matching 9 bases. V was clipped by 5 bases and J by 2 bases; unmatched bases: 4. The germline CDR1 and CDR2 sequences are SGHDN and FVKESK. The CDR3 length is 15 residues. In DNA, the CDR3 is TGTGCCAGCAGCGAAGTAGCGGGAGCCTACAATGAGCAGTTCTTC. Protein: CASSEVAGAYNEQFF.

The chain links TRBV4-3 to TRBJ1-2; D unclear. Germline V gene sequence: CDR1 LGHNA, CDR2 YSLEER. V was clipped by 0 bases and J by 3 bases, with 17 bases between them. The CDR3 has 17 amino acids. The CDR3 loop is CASSQDLVDLWDYGYTF. The CDR3 DNA is TGCGCCAGCAGCCAAGATTTAGTAGATCTTTGGGACTATGGCTACACCTTC.

V gene TRBV20-1 combines with J gene TRBJ2-5, with D possibly TRBD1 on 5 matching bases. V was cut by 2 bases and J by 2 bases, with 9 bases left in between. The CDR3 runs 13 residues. Germline V CDR1 and CDR2: DFQATT, SNEGSKA (reference sequence). The CDR3 region has the DNA TGCAGTGCTAGACCCACAGGACAAGAGACCCAGTACTTC. It specifies CSARPTGQETQYF.

The chain links TRBV5-1 to TRBJ2-2; a weak D match, TRBD1 (6 bases). Trimming took 8 bases from V and 5 from J, leaving 16 bases between them. The germline gives CDR1 SGHRS, CDR2 YFSETQ. This CDR3 has 14 residues. CDR3 coding DNA: TGCGCCAGTGGCGGCGGACAGCTAACCGGGGAGCTGTTTTTT. As protein: CASGGGQLTGELFF.

V and J are TRBV15 and TRBJ1-2; a possible D gene is TRBD1 (6 bases). The CDR3 runs 15 residues. The V and J ends lost 0 bases and 5 bases respectively, with 13 bases between them. Germline V gene sequence: CDR1 LNHNV, CDR2 YYDKDF (reference sequence). Here the CDR3 DNA reads TGTGCCACCAGCAGAGACTTTGGACAGAGATATGGCTACACCTTC. The encoded protein is CATSRDFGQRYGYTF.

The chain recombines TRBV27 with TRBJ2-5; perhaps D is TRBD1 or TRBD2 (5 bases each). Germline assignment: CDR1 MNHEY and CDR2 SMNVEV (reference sequence). There are 13 residues in the CDR3. Trimming removed 5 bases from V and 5 bases from J, with 12 bases in between. This CDR3 reads CASSPGLLETQYF. The CDR3 DNA follows: TGTGCCAGCAGTCCGGGGCTCCTGGAGACCCAGTACTTC.

The V and J genes are TRBV20-1 and TRBJ2-5, with a weak D call TRBD2 (6 bases). CDR1 and CDR2 (germline): DFQATT, SNEGSKA (reference sequence). The CDR3 totals 16 residues. V gave up 0 bases and J gave up 2 bases, with 16 bases separating them. Here the CDR3 reads CSARDKLAGRQETQYF. As DNA, the CDR3 is TGCAGTGCTAGAGATAAATTGGCGGGGCGACAAGAGACCCAGTACTTC.

The chain is built from TRBV2 and TRBJ2-7; D is possibly TRBD1 (6 bases). Per germline, CDR1 SNHLY and CDR2 FYNNEI. Trimming took 2 bases from V and 7 from J, leaving 12 bases between them. There are 13 residues in the CDR3. In nucleotides, the CDR3 is TGTGCCAGCAGTGAACAGGGGCCCGTGGAGCAGTACTTC. Its protein is CASSEQGPVEQYF.

The V gene is TRBV7-3, the J gene TRBJ1-1; D unclear. V lost 3 bases, J lost 7 bases, and 15 bases lay in between. This CDR3 contains 14 residues. Germline lookup yields CDR1 SGHTA and CDR2 FQGTGA. The CDR3 region is CASSFSWLPHEAFF. The CDR3 coding sequence is TGTGCCAGCAGCTTCTCCTGGCTCCCCCATGAAGCTTTCTTT.

This clonotype has just one count. This chain uses TRBV20-1 with TRBJ2-7; TRBD2 matches 13 bases. The V gene's germline CDR1 is DFQATT and CDR2 SNEGSKA (reference sequence). J gave up 5 bases and V 3 bases, and 10 bases lay outside the gene matches. The CDR3 consists of 16 residues. The chain's CDR3 is CSARGRGTSGNHEQYF. In DNA, the CDR3 is TGCAGTGCTAGGGGGCGGGGGACTAGCGGGAACCACGAGCAGTACTTC.

The rearrangement links TRBV14 to TRBJ1-1; a possible D gene is TRBD1 (5 bases). Between the trimmed V and J ends, which lost 4 bases and 6 bases, there was a span of 12 bases. Germline CDR1 and CDR2: SGHDN and FVKESK. CDR3 size: 13 residues. CDR3 loop: CASSLLQGPEAFF. Written as DNA, the CDR3 is TGTGCCAGCAGCCTACTTCAGGGCCCTGAAGCTTTCTTT.

V and J are TRBV28 and TRBJ2-1; D is unclear. The CDR3 loop spans 12 amino acids. The germline V gene encodes CDR1 MDHEN and CDR2 SYDVKM. V was pared by 6 bases and J by 3 bases, with 6 bases between. Written as DNA, the CDR3 is TGTGCCAGCAGCCCAAACTACAATGAGCAGTTCTTC. It codes for CASSPNYNEQFF.

V is TRBV9 and J is TRBJ2-2, with a possible D match to TRBD2 (5 bases). Germline CDR1 reads SGDLS; CDR2 reads YYNGEE. The CDR3 is made up of 13 amino acids. The ends were cut back, 3 bases at V and 4 bases at J, with 7 bases in the middle. Here the CDR3 reads CASSGEGTGELFF. The CDR3 DNA follows: TGTGCCAGCAGCGGAGAGGGCACCGGGGAGCTGTTTTTT.

V gene TRBV14 combines with J gene TRBJ2-2; D call uncertain. CDR3 length: 17 amino acids. V was shortened by 5 bases and J by 6 bases, with 22 bases between the two germline ends. Germline V gene lookup returns CDR1 SGHDN and CDR2 FVKESK. The CDR3 coding sequence is TGTGCCAGCAGCTACAGATTAGTCAATAGCTACCCCGGGGAGCTGTTTTTT. Translation: CASSYRLVNSYPGELFF. The whole variable domain, filled in from reference TRBV14 and TRBJ2-2, reads EAGVTQFPSHSVIEKGQTVTLRCDPISGHDNLYWYRRVMGKEIKFLLHFVKESKQDESGMPNNRFLAERTGGTYSTLKVQPAELEDSGVYFCASSYRLVNSYPGELFFGEGSRLTVL.

The V call is TRBV9, the J call TRBJ2-1; D remains unclear. Germline V gives CDR1 SGDLS, CDR2 YYNGEE. Trimming pared 2 bases from V and 0 bases from J, leaving 6 bases between. The CDR3 spans 14 residues. The CDR3 loop reads CASSVGSSYNEQFF. The CDR3, as DNA: TGTGCCAGCAGCGTCGGTAGCTCCTACAATGAGCAGTTCTTC.

The rearrangement uses TRBV27 and TRBJ1-4, with D perhaps TRBD1 (6 bases). This CDR3 has 16 amino acids. The V end was cut by 5 bases, the J end by 8 bases, with 21 bases between. In germline, CDR1 is MNHEY, CDR2 SMNVEV (reference sequence). For the CDR3, the DNA is TGTGCCAGCAGTCTACTTCGGGGGCAAGGGGAAGAAAAACTGTTTTTT. This gives the protein CASSLLRGQGEEKLFF.

This clonotype has only one observation. This chain uses TRBV7-9 with TRBJ2-5; TRBD2 matches 8 bases. Germline lookup yields CDR1 SEHNR and CDR2 FQNEAQ (reference sequence). The CDR3 consists of 16 residues. J was trimmed by 5 bases and V by 5 bases; bases with no gene match: 13. The CDR3 is CASSGHQLAEGETQYF. The CDR3 nucleotides read TGTGCCAGCAGCGGACACCAACTAGCGGAAGGGGAGACCCAGTACTTC.

This chain uses TRBV13 with TRBJ1-2; D is possibly TRBD1 (6 bases). Germline CDR1 is PRHDT and CDR2 is FYEKMQ (reference sequence). Trimming shortened V by 6 bases and J by 2 bases, and 13 bases separated the two germline ends. CDR3 length equals 14 residues. The CDR3 is CASRAGVSNYGYTF. The CDR3 nucleotides read TGTGCCAGCAGGGCAGGGGTTTCGAACTATGGCTACACCTTC.

The chain combines TRBV5-6 with TRBJ1-5; D unclear. V dropped 4 bases and J dropped 1 base, with 12 bases sitting between them. The CDR3 sequence is 15 residues long. Per the germline V gene, CDR1 is SGHDT and CDR2 is YYEEEE. The CDR3 nucleotides are TGTGCCAGCAGCCACTATGAGGCCAGCAATCAGCCCCAGCATTTT. This encodes CASSHYEASNQPQHF.